These 22 T cell receptor beta chains were sequenced from one sample in a study of beta chain features in type 1 diabetes. Investigators reverse transcribed all isolated RNA, so they sequenced expressed TCRB transcripts. Generated by immunoSEQ multiplex PCR, the TCRdb table keeps only in-frame clones and is missing some. The sample includes about 350,000 clones, about 20% of them seen just once. The sequencing input was naive CD4+ T cells from blood. These receptor sequences come from a woman younger than 30 in good health.

The table lists this clone with a few counts. The rearrangement links TRBV7-2 to TRBJ2-2; TRBD1 agrees at 8 bases. Germline CDR1 is SGHTA and CDR2 is FQGNSA. This CDR3 contains 16 residues. Trimming took 5 bases from V and 1 from J; bases not matched to a gene: 6. CDR3 loop: CASSLPDRGNTGELFF. The CDR3 region has the DNA TGTGCCAGCAGCCTTCCCGACAGGGGGAACACCGGGGAGCTGTTTTTT.

This clone was observed a handful of times. The gene calls are TRBV5-1 and TRBJ1-2; 8 bases agree with TRBD1. Germline CDR1 is SGHRS and CDR2 is YFSETQ. The ends lost 4 bases at V and 8 bases at J; junction bases unmatched: 7. The CDR3 covers 13 residues. CDR3 sequence reads: CASSRGQGRGYTF. CDR3 coding DNA: TGCGCCAGCAGCCGAGGACAGGGAAGGGGCTACACCTTC.

The chain employs TRBV9 and TRBJ1-1, with a tentative D call TRBD1 (5 bases). V dropped 1 base and J dropped 4 bases, with 11 bases sitting between them. The length of the CDR3 is 14 residues. In germline, CDR1 is SGDLS, CDR2 YYNGEE. CDR3 in DNA: TGTGCCAGCAGCGTATTGGGGGGGAGCACTGAAGCTTTCTTT. Translated, it gives CASSVLGGSTEAFF.

A few counts support this clone. V gene TRBV30 combines with J gene TRBJ1-5, with D unresolved. Germline V gives CDR1 GTSNPN, CDR2 SVGIG (reference sequence). Between the trimmed V and J ends, which lost 2 bases and 11 bases, there was a span of 19 bases. The CDR3 totals 14 residues. The DNA for the CDR3 is TGTGCCTGGAGTATTAGTGCGTCATCAATTGCCCAGCATTTT. Translating it yields CAWSISASSIAQHF.

V gene TRBV7-9 combines with J gene TRBJ1-4; D perhaps matches TRBD1 (6 bases). The CDR3 contains 15 residues. Germline V gives CDR1 SEHNR, CDR2 FQNEAQ (reference sequence). Trimming shortened V by 2 bases and J by 5 bases, and 12 bases separated the two germline ends. DNA of the CDR3: TGTGCCAGCAGCTTAAGACAGGCCGAGAATGAAAAACTGTTTTTT. Protein sequence: CASSLRQAENEKLFF.

The sample holds one count of this clone. J is TRBJ2-1 and V is TRBV30, with 7 bases lining up with TRBD2. The J segment lost 5 bases and the V segment lost 7 bases, leaving 8 bases of the junction unmatched. Looked up from germline, CDR1 is GTSNPN and CDR2 is SVGIG (reference sequence). The length of the CDR3 is 13 residues. This CDR3 is CALTSLAHNEQFF. CDR3 in DNA: TGTGCCTTGACTAGCTTAGCCCACAATGAGCAGTTCTTC. Complete variable domain (other parts from reference TRBV30 and TRBJ2-1): SQTIHQWPATLVQPVGSPLSLECTVEGTSNPNLYWYRQAAGRGLQLLFYSVGIGQISSEVPQNLSASRPQDRQFILSSKKLLLSDSGFYLCALTSLAHNEQFFGPGTRLTVL.

The chain employs TRBV19 and TRBJ2-1, with TRBD1 as a possible D gene (6 bases). The CDR3 runs 16 residues. V was trimmed by 5 bases and J by 2 bases, leaving 16 bases between them. Germline V gene lookup returns CDR1 LNHDA and CDR2 SQIVND (reference sequence). Here the CDR3 reads CASSSYDRSTYNEQFF. DNA of the CDR3: TGTGCCAGTAGTTCCTATGACAGGAGTACCTACAATGAGCAGTTCTTC.

This clone was seen a few times. The chain recombines TRBV9 with TRBJ2-1; D is unclear. V gave up 0 bases and J gave up 11 bases, with 15 bases separating them. The CDR3 spans 14 residues. Germline lookup yields CDR1 SGDLS and CDR2 YYNGEE. The CDR3 DNA reads as TGTGCCAGCAGCGTAGTAGAAGCTACGGTAAAGCAGTTCTTC. Amino acid sequence: CASSVVEATVKQFF.

The rearrangement joins TRBV10-3 to TRBJ2-5, with unresolved D. V dropped 11 bases and J dropped 4 bases, with 17 bases sitting between them. The CDR3 loop spans 13 amino acids. Germline V lookup: CDR1 ENHRY, CDR2 SYGVKD. CDR3 DNA sequence: TGTGCCTCCAAAGAGAGAGAACTAGAGACCCAGTACTTC. This sequence encodes CASKERELETQYF.

This clone was seen a handful of times. In DNA form, the CDR3 reads TGTGCCAGCAGCTCCCAAACTAGCGGGGGGATCCACAATGAGCAGTTCTTC. This sequence encodes CASSSQTSGGIHNEQFF. V usage is TRBV5-4 and J usage is TRBJ2-1, with 12 positions matching TRBD2. Per germline, CDR1 SGHNT and CDR2 YYREEE (reference sequence). CDR3 size: 17 residues. V lost 3 bases and J lost 5; bases outside the gene matches: 9.

The chain uses TRBV11-2 and TRBJ1-6; D is unresolved. Trimming removed 6 bases at V and 14 bases at J, with 8 bases between. This CDR3 spans 10 amino acids. Germline V lookup: CDR1 SGHAT, CDR2 FQNNGV. In DNA, the CDR3 is TGTGCCAGCAGAGGGAGGACCCTCCACTTT. It codes for CASRGRTLHF.

This clone has more than one count but fewer than ten. The sample has other DNA sequences that encode this CDR3 too. The chain couples TRBV9 to TRBJ1-2, with D unresolved. With 0 bases removed from V and 7 bases from J, the gap between germline ends came to 7 bases. This CDR3 has 12 amino acids. The germline V gene encodes CDR1 SGDLS and CDR2 YYNGEE. The CDR3 reads CASSVDRGGYTF. The CDR3, as DNA: TGTGCCAGCAGCGTAGATCGAGGTGGCTACACCTTC.

The chain joins TRBV12-5 to TRBJ2-7; D is possibly TRBD2 (5 bases). CDR3 length: 12 residues. From germline, CDR1 is LGHNT and CDR2 FRNRAP. V shed 4 bases and J shed 3 bases, with 7 bases lying between them. The CDR3 region has the DNA TGTGCTAGTGGTTCGGCGGGCTACGAGCAGTACTTC. This encodes CASGSAGYEQYF.

The chain links TRBV4-1 to TRBJ2-1; 8 bases agree with TRBD2. V shed 1 base, J shed 6 bases, and the junction held 5 bases outside the gene matches. This CDR3 is built from 15 residues. CDR1 and CDR2 (germline): MGHRA, YSYEKL. The CDR3 loop reads CASSQGPGGVNEQFF. The CDR3 DNA sequence: TGCGCCAGCAGCCAAGGCCCCGGGGGGGTCAATGAGCAGTTCTTC.

The chain uses TRBV5-4 and TRBJ2-3, with D maybe TRBD1 (5 bases). The CDR3 has 13 amino acids. V lost 2 bases, J lost 3 bases, and 7 bases lay in between. CDR1 is SGHNT and CDR2 is YYREEE in the germline V gene (reference sequence). CDR3 DNA: TGTGCCAGCAGCTTCGACAGAACAGATACGCAGTATTTT. Protein sequence: CASSFDRTDTQYF.

The chain links TRBV5-1 to TRBJ1-2; no clear D gene. In germline, CDR1 is SGHRS, CDR2 YFSETQ. The germline V and J ends were trimmed by 3 bases and 3 bases, with 18 bases remaining between them. CDR3 length equals 16 residues. The CDR3 region has the DNA TGCGCCAGCAGCTCGAGATCGAGAACCAACGACTATGGCTACACCTTC. This sequence encodes CASSSRSRTNDYGYTF. The whole variable domain, filled in from reference TRBV5-1 and TRBJ1-2, reads KAGVTQTPRYLIKTRGQQVTLSCSPISGHRSVSWYQQTPGQGLQFLFEYFSETQRNKGNFPGRFSGRQFSNSRSEMNVSTLELGDSALYLCASSSRSRTNDYGYTFGSGTRLTVV.

This clone has more than one count but fewer than ten. The chain is built from TRBV18 and TRBJ2-1, with D perhaps matching TRBD2 (7 bases). The germline V gene encodes CDR1 KGHSH and CDR2 LQKENI. CDR3 length: 17 amino acids. V gave up 4 bases and J gave up 0 bases, with 16 bases separating them. The CDR3: CASSQGRGASSYNEQFF. The DNA of the CDR3 is TGTGCCAGCTCACAAGGACGGGGGGCGAGCTCCTACAATGAGCAGTTCTTC.

The table lists this clone with a few counts. The V gene is TRBV28, the J gene TRBJ2-7; D is possibly TRBD1 (7 bases). Germline V CDR1 and CDR2: MDHEN, SYDVKM. V was trimmed by 8 bases and J by 0 bases, leaving 17 bases between them. The CDR3 sequence is 15 residues long. The DNA for the CDR3 is TGTGCCAGCCCTCCAACAGGGGAGGACTCCTACGAGCAGTACTTC. This codes for CASPPTGEDSYEQYF.

This chain uses TRBV4-3 with TRBJ1-4; D is undetermined. The CDR3 totals 13 residues. V lost 0 bases and J 8 bases, leaving 7 bases between the germline ends. Per germline, CDR1 LGHNA and CDR2 YSLEER. The CDR3 region has the DNA TGCGCCAGCAGCCAAGATCGGGAGGAAAAACTGTTTTTT. Protein sequence: CASSQDREEKLFF.

V is TRBV2 and J is TRBJ2-7; TRBD2 aligns across 9 bases. Germline assignment: CDR1 SNHLY and CDR2 FYNNEI. V gave up 2 bases and J gave up 5 bases; unmatched junction bases: 7. The CDR3 is 15 amino acids. The CDR3 reads CASSELQRGAHEQYF. Here the CDR3 DNA reads TGTGCCAGCAGTGAATTGCAGCGGGGGGCCCACGAGCAGTACTTC.

V gene TRBV11-2 combines with J gene TRBJ1-2; D remains ambiguous. The CDR3 length is 14 residues. V lost 2 bases and J lost 5, with 12 bases in between. Germline CDR1 SGHAT, CDR2 FQNNGV. For the CDR3, the DNA is TGTGCCAGCAGCTTAAACCTCGGTGCTTATGGCTACACCTTC. Its protein product is CASSLNLGAYGYTF.

The chain recombines TRBV18 with TRBJ2-2; 7 nucleotides align to TRBD1. V dropped 0 bases and J dropped 6; count of bases not matched to a gene: 1. CDR3 length: 14 residues. CDR1 is KGHSH, CDR2 LQKENI, per germline. This CDR3 reads CASSPPDRAGELFF. CDR3 DNA sequence: TGTGCCAGCTCACCACCAGACAGGGCCGGGGAGCTGTTTTTT.